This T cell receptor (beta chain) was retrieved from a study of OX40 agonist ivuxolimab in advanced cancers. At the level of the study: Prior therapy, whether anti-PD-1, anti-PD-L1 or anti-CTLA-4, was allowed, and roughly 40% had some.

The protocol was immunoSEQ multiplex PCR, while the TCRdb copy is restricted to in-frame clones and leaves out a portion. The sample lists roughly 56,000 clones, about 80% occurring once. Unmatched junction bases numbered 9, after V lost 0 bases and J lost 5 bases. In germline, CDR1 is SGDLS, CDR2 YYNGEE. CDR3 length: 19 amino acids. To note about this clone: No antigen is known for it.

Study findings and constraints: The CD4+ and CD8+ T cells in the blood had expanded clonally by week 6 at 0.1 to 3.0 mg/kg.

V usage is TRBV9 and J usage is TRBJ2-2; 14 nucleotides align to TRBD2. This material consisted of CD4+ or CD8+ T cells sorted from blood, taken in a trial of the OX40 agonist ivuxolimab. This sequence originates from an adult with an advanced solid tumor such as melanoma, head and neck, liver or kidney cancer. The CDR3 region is CASSVAGTSGRGWTGELFF. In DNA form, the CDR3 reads TGTGCCAGCAGCGTAGCTGGGACTAGCGGGAGAGGATGGACCGGGGAGCTGTTTTTT.